This T cell receptor (beta chain) was found in a study of shared clonotypes between healthy human individuals. Concerning this clone: Its target is not known.

The CDR3 consists of 15 residues. Trimming cost V 3 bases and J 4 bases, with 12 bases left between them. Per germline, CDR1 SGHTA and CDR2 FQGTGA. Study results and limitations: Apart from blood, nothing was sampled; tissue repertoires likely differ.

Deep-level assay runs were performed. Sequenced by immunoSEQ multiplex PCR; TCRdb stores in-frame clones only, minus some. In the table there are about 2.4 million clones, over 85% of which are singletons. The material sequenced was naive CD4+ T cells from PBMCs. As for subset: CD45RA+ positively selected. The TCR sequence derives from a man between 18 and 29 years old in good health. Some clones in this sample may be carry-over from other donors' samples. This chain links TRBV7-3 with TRBJ2-2; either TRBD1 or TRBD2 may supply D (5 bases each). CDR3 amino acids: CASSLGRVGTGELFF. CDR3 coding DNA: TGTGCCAGCAGCTTGGGGCGGGTTGGCACCGGGGAGCTGTTTTTT.